A selection of T cell receptor beta chains follows, all from one sample in a study of T cells in localized non-small cell lung cancer. Profiled with immunoSEQ multiplex PCR; TCRdb holds only in-frame clones, not every one. There are 30,000 to 35,000 clones in the sample; around 93% occur only once, and approximately 7.9% lies in the top ten. This specimen was peripheral blood, taken before any cancer treatment. Receptor source: a female donor aged 60 or older with stage I lung adenocarcinoma. CDR3s include the opening cysteine and the closing phenylalanine or tryptophan. The D gene is left open where the match is weak. Some rows have no size entry. The others give once, few or many, or a class for an expanded clone.

clone_size | d_call | j_call | v_call | cdr3_nt | cdr3_aa
- | TRBD2 | TRBJ2-7 | TRBV7-8 | TGTGCCAGCAGCTTAGCGTCCAGCGGGGGCTACGAGCAGTACTTC | CASSLASSGGYEQYF
- | TRBD2 | TRBJ2-1 | TRBV11-2 | TGTGCCAGCAGCCGGACTAGCGGGATAGTTACAAAACGATATGAGCAGTTCTTC | CASSRTSGIVTKRYEQFF
- | - | TRBJ1-1 | TRBV20-1 | TGCAGTGCTAGAGGTAGGACTGAAGCTTTCTTT | CSARGRTEAFF
- | - | TRBJ1-2 | TRBV7-9 | TGTGCCAGCAGCTTGGATTGGGGGGCCGGGACTGGCTACACCTTC | CASSLDWGAGTGYTF
- | TRBD1 | TRBJ1-4 | TRBV2 | TGTGCCAGCAGCTTTGACAGGGTCGCGACTAATGAAAAACTGTTTTTT | CASSFDRVATNEKLFF
- | - | TRBJ1-1 | TRBV6-4 | TGTGCCAGCAGCGCCAGTATTTACACTGAAGCTTTCTTT | CASSASIYTEAFF
- | TRBD2 | TRBJ2-3 | TRBV5-6 | TGTGCCAGCAGCTTGGCGGGAGGGTACACAGATACGCAGTATTTT | CASSLAGGYTDTQYF
- | TRBD1 | TRBJ1-1 | TRBV7-9 | TGTGCCAGCATGTCACAGGGGGCTTCCACTGAAGCTTTCTTT | CASMSQGASTEAFF
once | - | TRBJ2-4 | TRBV2 | TGTGCCAGCAGTACCGGGACATCTCTCATTCAGTACTTC | CASSTGTSLIQYF
- | - | TRBJ2-1 | TRBV18 | TGTGCCAGCTCACCTCTGACCTACAATGAGCAGTTCTTC | CASSPLTYNEQFF
- | - | TRBJ1-1 | TRBV19 | TGTGCCAGTAGTAAGAACATGGGACGCCAGAACACTGAAGCTTTCTTT | CASSKNMGRQNTEAFF
- | - | TRBJ2-3 | TRBV29-1 | TGCAGCGTGGCGAGGAGGGGGGTAGGCACAGATACGCAGTATTTT | CSVARRGVGTDTQYF
- | TRBD1 | TRBJ1-1 | TRBV4-3 | TGCGCCAGCAGCCAAGATGAGGGGGCTGCCACTGAAGCTTTCTTT | CASSQDEGAATEAFF
- | TRBD1 | TRBJ1-6 | TRBV29-1 | TGCAGCGTTGGTGGGACAGCTGATTCACCCCTCCACTTT | CSVGGTADSPLHF
once | TRBD1 | TRBJ1-2 | TRBV28 | TGTGCCAGCAGCCAAGGACAGGGGGCATATGGCTACACCTTC | CASSQGQGAYGYTF
- | TRBD2 | TRBJ2-1 | TRBV4-2 | TGTGCCAGCAGCCAAGAGCGGGAGAAAAGTGAGCAGTTCTTC | CASSQEREKSEQFF
- | TRBD1 | TRBJ2-2 | TRBV7-3 | TGTGCCAGCAGCCGACAGGGAAACACCGGGGAGCTGTTTTTT | CASSRQGNTGELFF
- | - | TRBJ1-2 | TRBV18 | TGTGCCAGCTCACCCCTCGGGGATGCGGATGGCTACACCTTC | CASSPLGDADGYTF
- | TRBD1 | TRBJ1-1 | TRBV29-1 | TGCAGCGCCCAGACAGGGGAAGGCACTGAAGCTTTCTTT | CSAQTGEGTEAFF
- | TRBD2 | TRBJ2-4 | TRBV7-3 | TGTGCCAGCAGCGCCGGACTAGCGGGGGGGAACATTCAGTACTTC | CASSAGLAGGNIQYF
- | TRBD2 | TRBJ2-1 | TRBV7-9 | TGTGCCAGCAGCTCTCTAGCGGGGGGGCCGTCCTACAATGAGCAGTTCTTC | CASSSLAGGPSYNEQFF
- | TRBD1 | TRBJ1-4 | TRBV19 | TGTGCCAGTACGTACCAGGGGGATGAAAAACTGTTTTTT | CASTYQGDEKLFF
- | - | TRBJ2-1 | TRBV19 | TGTGCCAGTAGGGGATCGGGCGAGCAGTTCTTC | CASRGSGEQFF
- | TRBD2 | TRBJ2-3 | TRBV30 | TGTGCCTGGAGTTCCTACTCCCGGGAGGTTAGCACAGATACGCAGTATTTT | CAWSSYSREVSTDTQYF
- | TRBD2 | TRBJ2-1 | TRBV28 | TGTGCCAGCAGTTTAGCTACTAGCGGGAGGAATGAGCAGTTCTTC | CASSLATSGRNEQFF
- | - | TRBJ1-5 | TRBV20-1 | TGCAGTGCGCAGGGGATTCAGCCCCAGCATTTT | CSAQGIQPQHF
- | - | TRBJ1-3 | TRBV28 | TGTGCCAGCAGTTTATGGGGGAATGGAAACACCATATATTTT | CASSLWGNGNTIYF
- | - | TRBJ1-3 | TRBV7-8 | TGTGCCAGCAGTCCGGGGCCAGCACGAGGTGGAAACACCATATATTTT | CASSPGPARGGNTIYF
once | - | TRBJ1-3 | TRBV28 | TGTGCCAGCAGTTTGGGTTTCTCTGGAAACACCATATATTTT | CASSLGFSGNTIYF
once | - | TRBJ2-1 | TRBV6-4 | TGTGCCAGCAGTGACCGGGATGGTTACAATGAGCAGTTCTTC | CASSDRDGYNEQFF
- | - | TRBJ1-1 | TRBV18 | TGTGCCAGCTCACCATCCCAGAAGGTTATGAACACTGAAGCTTTCTTT | CASSPSQKVMNTEAFF
- | TRBD1 | TRBJ2-1 | TRBV11-2 | TGTGCCAGCAGCCCCGGACAGGGGCGGAACAATGAGCAGTTCTTC | CASSPGQGRNNEQFF
- | - | TRBJ1-2 | TRBV14 | TGTGCCAGCAGCCGCACAGGGTTGGGTGGCTACACCTTC | CASSRTGLGGYTF
- | - | TRBJ1-4 | TRBV9 | TGTGCCAGCAGCGTATATGGGGCGACTAATGAAAAACTGTTTTTT | CASSVYGATNEKLFF
- | - | TRBJ1-5 | TRBV9 | TGTGCCAGCAGCGTAGTTTACCTTAGCAATCAGCCCCAGCATTTT | CASSVVYLSNQPQHF
- | - | TRBJ2-7 | TRBV11-2 | TGTGCCAGCAGCTTTGGGAGACGCGAGCAGTACTTC | CASSFGRREQYF
- | TRBD2 | TRBJ2-1 | TRBV7-8 | TGTGCCAGCAGCTTAACCAGCGGGAGATCCAATGAGCAGTTCTTC | CASSLTSGRSNEQFF
- | TRBD1 | TRBJ1-2 | TRBV6-5 | TGTGCCAGCAGTTACTCCGGACAGGGCCGTAACTATGGCTACACCTTC | CASSYSGQGRNYGYTF
- | TRBD1 | TRBJ1-2 | TRBV12-5 | TGTGCTAGTGGCCTCGGGACAGGGTATGGCTACACCTTC | CASGLGTGYGYTF